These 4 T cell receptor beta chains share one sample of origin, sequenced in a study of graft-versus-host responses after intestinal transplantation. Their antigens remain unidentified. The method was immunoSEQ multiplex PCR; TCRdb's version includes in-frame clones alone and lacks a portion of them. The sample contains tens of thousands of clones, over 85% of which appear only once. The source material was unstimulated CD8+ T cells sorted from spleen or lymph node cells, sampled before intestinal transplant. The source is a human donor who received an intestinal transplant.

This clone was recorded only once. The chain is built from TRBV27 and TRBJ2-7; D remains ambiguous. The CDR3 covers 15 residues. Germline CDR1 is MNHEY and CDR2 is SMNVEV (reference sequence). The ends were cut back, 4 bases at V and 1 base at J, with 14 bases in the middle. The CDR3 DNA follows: TGTGCCAGCAGTTCATCTATGATGGGGTCCTACGAGCAGTACTTC. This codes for CASSSSMMGSYEQYF.

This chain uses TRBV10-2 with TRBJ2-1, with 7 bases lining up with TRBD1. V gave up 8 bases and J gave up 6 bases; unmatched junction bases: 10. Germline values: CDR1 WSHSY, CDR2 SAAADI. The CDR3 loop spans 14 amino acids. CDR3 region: CASRKRDSRNEQFF. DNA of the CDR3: TGCGCCAGCCGAAAAAGGGACAGTCGCAATGAGCAGTTCTTC.

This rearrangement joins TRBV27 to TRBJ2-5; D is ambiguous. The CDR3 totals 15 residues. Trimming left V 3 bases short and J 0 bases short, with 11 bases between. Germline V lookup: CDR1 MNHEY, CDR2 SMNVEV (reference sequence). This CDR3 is CASSLSPAYQETQYF. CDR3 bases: TGTGCCAGCAGTTTGTCCCCGGCCTACCAAGAGACCCAGTACTTC.

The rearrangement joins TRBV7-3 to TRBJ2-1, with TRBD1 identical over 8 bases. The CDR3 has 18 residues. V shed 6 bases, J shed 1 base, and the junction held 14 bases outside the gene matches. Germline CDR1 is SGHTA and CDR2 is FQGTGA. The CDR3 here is CASSIGQGFVGSYNEQFF. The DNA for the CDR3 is TGTGCCAGCAGTATAGGACAGGGATTCGTTGGTTCCTACAATGAGCAGTTCTTC.